These T cell receptor beta chains were read from a single sample in a study of response to subunit inactivated influenza vaccine. TCRdb reprocessed the RT-PCR reads with MiXCR, giving one entry per CDR3 protein. Found here are approximately 520,000 distinct CDR3 sequences, 25% of them singletons; the top ten hold 1.9%. Sequencing was performed on CD4+ T cells sorted from PBMCs, taken more than 4 days after vaccination. The receptor set was obtained from a man aged 50 to 60 who received an inactivated influenza vaccine. The CDR3 runs from the conserved cysteine through the conserved F or W.

CDR3 protein: CASSQGPQGFGYGYTF; J gene: TRBJ1-2; V gene: TRBV3-1
CDR3 protein: CASSSARESGELFF; J gene: TRBJ2-2; V gene: TRBV5-5
CDR3 protein: CASSSTGYGELFF; J gene: TRBJ2-2; V gene: TRBV7-2
CDR3 protein: CASSVWTVGDSPLHF; J gene: TRBJ1-6; V gene: TRBV5-1
CDR3 protein: CASNLGGEGEKLFF; J gene: TRBJ1-4; V gene: TRBV5-1
CDR3 protein: CASSHPEGIKLFF; J gene: TRBJ1-4; V gene: TRBV4-1
CDR3 protein: CASSLWGVEELFF; J gene: TRBJ1-4; V gene: TRBV7-2
CDR3 protein: CSGMVGVYEQYF; J gene: TRBJ2-7; V gene: TRBV29-1
CDR3 protein: CASSFGRMNSPLHF; J gene: TRBJ1-6; V gene: TRBV27
CDR3 protein: CASSRDLAGGPNRETQYF; J gene: TRBJ2-5; V gene: TRBV6-2/TRBV6-3
CDR3 protein: CSASTGTGRNSPLHF; J gene: TRBJ1-6; V gene: TRBV20-1
CDR3 protein: CASSLGWGSGSADTQYF; J gene: TRBJ2-3; V gene: TRBV5-1
CDR3 protein: CSARDFGTAPYEQYF; J gene: TRBJ2-7; V gene: TRBV20-1
CDR3 protein: CASSPKGFGEAFF; J gene: TRBJ1-1; V gene: TRBV18
CDR3 protein: CPSSEAGLAWDGELFF; J gene: TRBJ2-2; V gene: TRBV25-1
CDR3 protein: CASSLAVSGWETQYF; J gene: TRBJ2-5; V gene: TRBV5-5
CDR3 protein: CASSFRDRGYSPLHF; J gene: TRBJ1-6; V gene: TRBV12-3/TRBV12-4
CDR3 protein: CASSSPSSPLHF; J gene: TRBJ1-6; V gene: TRBV12-3/TRBV12-4
CDR3 protein: CSARVTGGAVAFF; J gene: TRBJ1-1; V gene: TRBV20-1
CDR3 protein: CSATDSYYGYTF; J gene: TRBJ1-2; V gene: TRBV20-1
CDR3 protein: CATSRTGGENGYTF; J gene: TRBJ1-2; V gene: TRBV24-1
CDR3 protein: CATSRQTSGGHSYEQYF; J gene: TRBJ2-7; V gene: TRBV15
CDR3 protein: CASSQILSSYNEQFF; J gene: TRBJ2-1; V gene: TRBV4-3
CDR3 protein: CASGRFEDEQYF; J gene: TRBJ2-7; V gene: TRBV10-3
CDR3 protein: CASSYSSQGYEQYF; J gene: TRBJ2-7; V gene: TRBV6-2/TRBV6-3
CDR3 protein: CASSYGGVSGMREQYF; J gene: TRBJ2-7; V gene: TRBV6-5
CDR3 protein: CASSLVLAGTDTQYF; J gene: TRBJ2-3; V gene: TRBV12-3/TRBV12-4
CDR3 protein: CASSWTTPLNTGELFF; J gene: TRBJ2-2; V gene: TRBV6-2/TRBV6-3
CDR3 protein: CAIGGQGNTGELFF; J gene: TRBJ2-2; V gene: TRBV10-3
CDR3 protein: CASSQDPLGSVTGELFF; J gene: TRBJ2-2; V gene: TRBV4-3
CDR3 protein: CSAEHSGGSYEQYF; J gene: TRBJ2-7; V gene: TRBV20-1
CDR3 protein: CASSLSSDTEAFF; J gene: TRBJ1-1; V gene: TRBV27
CDR3 protein: CASSIDRGQTYEQYF; J gene: TRBJ2-7; V gene: TRBV7-2
CDR3 protein: CASSQDLKRQGAYEQYF; J gene: TRBJ2-7; V gene: TRBV4-1
CDR3 protein: CASSHRGRYSYEQYF; J gene: TRBJ2-7; V gene: TRBV3-1
CDR3 protein: CAISERENNEQFF; J gene: TRBJ2-1; V gene: TRBV10-3
CDR3 protein: CASGRDGYGYTF; J gene: TRBJ1-2; V gene: TRBV30
CDR3 protein: CASSDGGAVSYNEQFF; J gene: TRBJ2-1; V gene: TRBV5-1